This T cell receptor (beta chain) was identified during a study of T cell changes during pregnancy in multiple sclerosis. The length of the CDR3 is 14 residues. Germline CDR1 is SGHRS and CDR2 is YFSETQ. Germline trimming cut 0 bases from V and 10 bases from J; bases unmatched to any gene: 4. Method: immunoSEQ multiplex PCR; TCRdb's copy keeps in-frame clones and lacks some. The data show about 64,000 clones, approximately 90% seen once. The genes are TRBV5-1 and TRBJ1-6; 7 bases align to TRBD1. This TCR derives from a female donor with multiple sclerosis, enrolled in a pregnancy study. The sequences come from peripheral blood, collected in the second trimester of pregnancy. The CDR3, as DNA: TGCGCCAGCAGCTTGGGTAGGGGGCAATCACCCCTCCACTTT. It is translated as CASSLGRGQSPLHF.